This T cell receptor beta chain stems from a study of molecular identifiers for immune sequencing clone quantification. Looking at the study overall: Sequencing covered four of five parts into which replicate RNA from approximately 22,000 or 94,000 naive CD8 cells was split.

This clonotype was recorded at least ten times. Listed TCR primers, together with previously described methods, were used for the bulk TCR libraries. Using its own MiXCR run on the PCR reads, TCRdb lists one record per CDR3 protein. The table shows roughly 320,000 distinct CDR3 sequences, with around 21% occurring only once. Germline loops: CDR1 MNHNY, CDR2 SVGAGI (reference sequence). V lost 4 bases, J lost 1 base, and 6 bases lay in between. CDR3 length: 13 amino acids. Investigators produced naive CD8 libraries from approximately 20,000 to 980,000 sorted cells, drawing on 10%, 30% or 50% RNA. The authors gated naive CD8 T cells as CD8+CD4-CCR7+CD45RA+ for sorting.

This receptor was taken from a human donor in good health. Some libraries in this study had Jurkat cell RNA spiked in. Sequencing used naive CD8+ T cells from blood, with Jurkat cell RNA spiked in. The sample's subset: FACS-sorted CD8+CD4-CCR7+CD45RA+ naive T cells. The chain couples TRBV6-6 to TRBJ2-3; D gene ambiguous. The CDR3 here is CASSSLGTDTQYF. CDR3 nucleotide sequence: TGTGCCAGCAGTTCCTTAGGCACAGATACGCAGTATTTT.